This passage covers 17 T cell receptor beta chains from one sample sequenced in a study of technical replicates of blood from a few donors. The data were produced by immunoSEQ multiplex PCR, yet TCRdb's version contains in-frame clones alone and is incomplete. Of under 95,000 clones detected, 85% to 95% appear once; the ten largest clones hold 0.2% to 0.3%. Sequenced: T cells isolated from PBMCs. The receptors were sampled from a human donor in good health.

V gene TRBV29-1 combines with J gene TRBJ1-1, with TRBD1 matching 7 bases. The CDR3 is 15 amino acids. The V gene end was trimmed by 4 bases and the J gene end by 0 bases; junction bases not matched to a gene: 8. Germline CDR1 SQVTM, CDR2 ANQGSEA. The CDR3 spells CSVGRGSRVNTEAFF. In DNA, the CDR3 is TGCAGCGTTGGCAGGGGGAGTAGGGTGAACACTGAAGCTTTCTTT.

The V gene is TRBV7-9, the J gene TRBJ1-5; the match to TRBD1 covers 7 bases. CDR1 SEHNR and CDR2 FQNEAQ come from the germline V gene (reference sequence). The CDR3 sequence is 14 residues long. V was clipped by 0 bases and J by 6 bases; unmatched bases: 2. The CDR3 DNA follows: TGTGCCAGCAGCTTAGCGACAGGGACTCAGCCCCAGCATTTT. Its protein product is CASSLATGTQPQHF.

This clone was observed a single time. The V and J genes are TRBV29-1 and TRBJ2-1, with 7 nucleotides matching TRBD1. Germline values: CDR1 SQVTM, CDR2 ANQGSEA. The CDR3 is 13 amino acids. V dropped 2 bases and J dropped 7; count of bases not matched to a gene: 5. CDR3 DNA sequence: TGCAGCGTTGAAACGGGACAGCCTAATGAGCAGTTCTTC. Translating it yields CSVETGQPNEQFF.

The chain carries TRBV7-6 and TRBJ2-7; possible D gene TRBD2, 6 bases. Germline lookup yields CDR1 SGHVS and CDR2 FNYEAQ. The length of the CDR3 is 14 residues. The germline V and J ends were trimmed by 3 bases and 2 bases, with 11 bases remaining between them. The chain's CDR3 is CASSFDSGAYEQYF. Written as DNA, the CDR3 is TGTGCCAGCAGCTTCGATAGCGGAGCCTACGAGCAGTACTTC.

The V call is TRBV7-6, the J call TRBJ2-5; D ambiguous. From germline, CDR1 is SGHVS and CDR2 FNYEAQ. V lost 4 bases and J 4 bases, leaving 16 bases between the germline ends. The CDR3 totals 15 residues. The CDR3 nucleotides read TGTGCCAGCAGCTATAGCCCGGATGGTTCAGAGACCCAGTACTTC. Its protein is CASSYSPDGSETQYF.

The gene calls are TRBV7-2 and TRBJ2-5, with 7 bases aligning to TRBD1. This CDR3 is built from 14 residues. Germline trimming cut 5 bases from V and 2 bases from J; bases unmatched to any gene: 5. Germline V CDR1 and CDR2: SGHTA, FQGNSA. CDR3 residues: CASSPRTGQETQYF. CDR3 DNA sequence: TGTGCCAGCAGCCCTAGGACAGGACAAGAGACCCAGTACTTC.

V and J are TRBV2 and TRBJ2-3; 7 nucleotides line up with TRBD1. The germline V gene has CDR1 SNHLY and CDR2 FYNNEI. The CDR3 has 14 amino acids. J gave up 6 bases and V 4 bases, and 7 bases lay outside the gene matches. This chain's CDR3 is CASSASSTGDTQYF. The CDR3 DNA follows: TGTGCCAGCAGTGCCTCTTCGACAGGGGATACGCAGTATTTT.

The chain has TRBV2 and TRBJ2-7, with D possibly being TRBD2 (7 bases). Germline V gene sequence: CDR1 SNHLY, CDR2 FYNNEI. V dropped 11 bases and J dropped 2 bases, with 16 bases sitting between them. CDR3 length equals 13 residues. In DNA, the CDR3 is TGTGCCGGGGGGAGCGGGACAACCTACGAGCAGTACTTC. Translating it yields CAGGSGTTYEQYF.

The chain couples TRBV6-4 to TRBJ2-5, with a weak D call TRBD1 (6 bases). Germline V CDR1 and CDR2: MRHNA, SNTAGT. Trimming shortened V by 11 bases and J by 12 bases, and 19 bases separated the two germline ends. This CDR3 region has 11 residues. CDR3 sequence (DNA): TGTGCCGGATTTCAACAGGGTTTCGAGTACTTC. Amino acid sequence: CAGFQQGFEYF.

The rearrangement joins TRBV2 to TRBJ2-7; TRBD1 matches 7 bases. Germline V gene data show CDR1 as SNHLY and CDR2 as FYNNEI. The CDR3 covers 14 residues. Trimming removed 3 bases from V and 1 base from J; junction bases left unmatched: 3. CDR3 protein: CASSEDRTSYEQYF. The CDR3 region has the DNA TGTGCCAGCAGTGAGGACAGGACGTCCTACGAGCAGTACTTC.

This chain uses TRBV19 with TRBJ1-3; D is possibly TRBD1 (6 bases). The CDR3 is 17 residues long. CDR1 is LNHDA, CDR2 SQIVND, per germline (reference sequence). The ends were cut back, 5 bases at V and 5 bases at J, with 22 bases in the middle. CDR3 residues: CASSPLAGRGFRNTIYF. CDR3 nucleotides: TGTGCCAGTAGTCCACTGGCGGGCAGGGGCTTTAGAAACACCATATATTTT.

The V and J genes are TRBV29-1 and TRBJ1-1; D is possibly TRBD1 (5 bases). The germline V gene has CDR1 SQVTM and CDR2 ANQGSEA. The CDR3 loop spans 12 amino acids. V was cut by 7 bases and J by 8 bases, with 17 bases left in between. The CDR3 loop reads CSGSDSLGEAFF. The CDR3 DNA reads as TGCAGCGGGTCTGACAGTCTCGGGGAAGCTTTCTTT.

The chain uses TRBV5-1 and TRBJ1-2; no clear D. Trimming took off 0 bases at V and 5 bases at J, with 14 bases between the two ends. Germline V gene data show CDR1 as SGHRS and CDR2 as YFSETQ. The CDR3 consists of 15 residues. CDR3 bases: TGCGCCAGCAGCTTGGGAACTCCAGGACTATATGGCTACACCTTC. It codes for CASSLGTPGLYGYTF.

The chain combines TRBV30 with TRBJ2-5; the D gene is possibly TRBD1 (5 bases). This CDR3 comprises 13 residues. Trimming stripped 0 bases from V and 4 bases from J, with 9 bases between. Looked up from germline, CDR1 is GTSNPN and CDR2 is SVGIG (reference sequence). The CDR3 DNA reads as TGTGCCTGGAGTGTACTCCAGGGAGAGACCCAGTACTTC. Translated, it gives CAWSVLQGETQYF.

J is TRBJ2-5 and V is TRBV5-1; the match to TRBD2 covers 15 bases. The CDR3 covers 19 residues. The V segment lost 3 bases and the J segment 4 bases; nucleotides outside the gene matches: 13. Per the germline V gene, CDR1 is SGHRS and CDR2 is YFSETQ. The DNA of the CDR3 is TGCGCCAGCAGCTCAGGGACTAGCGGGAGGCCCGCCGGGGGAGAGACCCAGTACTTC. Residues: CASSSGTSGRPAGGETQYF.

The chain recombines TRBV27 with TRBJ1-1; D is unclear. Trimming pared 6 bases from V and 5 bases from J, leaving 16 bases between. The CDR3 extends over 14 amino acids. Germline V lookup: CDR1 MNHEY, CDR2 SMNVEV (reference sequence). The CDR3 DNA follows: TGTGCCAGCAGCTCCGGTGGGCTGAGTACTGAAGCTTTCTTT. This codes for CASSSGGLSTEAFF.

This chain uses TRBV27 with TRBJ2-7; 10 bases map to TRBD1. V shed 4 bases, J shed 3 bases, and the junction held 15 bases outside the gene matches. This CDR3 is 18 amino acids long. Germline V CDR1 and CDR2: MNHEY, SMNVEV (reference sequence). CDR3 loop: CASSYLTGGGASFYEQYF. For the CDR3, the DNA is TGTGCCAGCAGTTACCTGACAGGGGGCGGGGCCTCTTTCTACGAGCAGTACTTC.